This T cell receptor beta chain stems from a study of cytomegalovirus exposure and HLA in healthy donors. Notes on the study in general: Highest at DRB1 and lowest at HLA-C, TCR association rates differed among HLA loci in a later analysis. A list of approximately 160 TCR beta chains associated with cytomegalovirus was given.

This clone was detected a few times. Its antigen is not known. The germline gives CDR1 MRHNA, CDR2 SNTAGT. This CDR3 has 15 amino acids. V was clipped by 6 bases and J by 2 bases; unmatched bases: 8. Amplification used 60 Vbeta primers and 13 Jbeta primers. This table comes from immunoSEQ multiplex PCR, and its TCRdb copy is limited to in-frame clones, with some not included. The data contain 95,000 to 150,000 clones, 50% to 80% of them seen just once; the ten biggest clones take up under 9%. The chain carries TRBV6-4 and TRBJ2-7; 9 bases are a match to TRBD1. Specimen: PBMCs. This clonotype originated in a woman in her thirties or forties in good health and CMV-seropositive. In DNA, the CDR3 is TGTGCCAGCAGCGACGGGACAGGGCCTGCCTACGAGCAGTACTTC. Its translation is CASSDGTGPAYEQYF.